This T cell receptor beta chain derives from a study of blood T cell repertoires in COVID-19. In germline, CDR1 is SGHRS, CDR2 YFSETQ. V was clipped by 4 bases and J by 0 bases, with 11 bases between them. This CDR3 is built from 16 residues. Cohort allocation depended upon clinical history that participants reported. In Cohort 3, a recovered donor had either two negative PCRs, clearance, or symptom resolution. Original data processing: From reference gene primer amplification, estimates of nucleated cell counts were derived. The assay was immunoSEQ multiplex PCR, and TCRdb's table has in-frame clones only and misses some. That table is the source of V, J and clone size, and D and trimming were worked out from the DNA. The data show 250,000 or so clones, with roughly 80% seen just once and around 1.8% held by the top ten.

The rearrangement links TRBV5-1 to TRBJ1-6, with a possible D match to TRBD1 (5 bases). The sample was PBMCs or T cells enriched from blood (not recorded which). This clonotype was sampled from a man aged 60 to 75 who had recovered from COVID-19. CDR3 sequence (DNA): TGCGCCAGCAGCGGACTAGGGGACTCCTATAATTCACCCCTCCACTTT. It yields the protein CASSGLGDSYNSPLHF. The full variable domain, its missing parts supplied by reference TRBV5-1 and TRBJ1-6, is KAGVTQTPRYLIKTRGQQVTLSCSPISGHRSVSWYQQTPGQGLQFLFEYFSETQRNKGNFPGRFSGRQFSNSRSEMNVSTLELGDSALYLCASSGLGDSYNSPLHFGNGTRLTVT.